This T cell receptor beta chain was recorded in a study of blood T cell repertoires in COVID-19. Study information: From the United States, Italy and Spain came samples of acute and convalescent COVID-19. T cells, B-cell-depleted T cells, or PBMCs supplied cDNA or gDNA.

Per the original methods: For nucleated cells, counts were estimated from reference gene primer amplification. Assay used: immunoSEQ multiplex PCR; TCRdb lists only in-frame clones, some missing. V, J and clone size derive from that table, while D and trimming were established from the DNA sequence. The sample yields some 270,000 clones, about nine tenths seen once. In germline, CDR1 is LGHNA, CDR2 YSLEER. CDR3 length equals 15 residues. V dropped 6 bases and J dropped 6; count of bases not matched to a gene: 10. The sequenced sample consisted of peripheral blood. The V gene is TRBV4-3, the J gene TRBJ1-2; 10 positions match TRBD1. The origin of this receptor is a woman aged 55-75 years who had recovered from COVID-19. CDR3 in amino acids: CASSYDRGRQNGYTF. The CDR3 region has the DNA TGCGCCAGCAGTTACGACAGGGGGCGCCAGAATGGCTACACCTTC.